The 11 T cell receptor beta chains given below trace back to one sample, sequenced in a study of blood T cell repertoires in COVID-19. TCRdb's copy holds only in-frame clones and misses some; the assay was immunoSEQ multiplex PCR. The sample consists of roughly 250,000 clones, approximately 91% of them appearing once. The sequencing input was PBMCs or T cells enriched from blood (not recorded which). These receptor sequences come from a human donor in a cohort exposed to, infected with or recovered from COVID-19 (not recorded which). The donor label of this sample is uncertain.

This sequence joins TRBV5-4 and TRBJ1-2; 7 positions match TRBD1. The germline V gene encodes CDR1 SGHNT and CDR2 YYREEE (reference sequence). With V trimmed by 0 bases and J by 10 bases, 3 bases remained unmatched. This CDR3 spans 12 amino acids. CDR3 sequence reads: CASSLDRGDYTF. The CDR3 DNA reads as TGTGCCAGCAGCTTGGACAGGGGCGACTACACCTTC. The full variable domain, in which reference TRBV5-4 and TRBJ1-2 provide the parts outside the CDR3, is ETGVTQSPTHLIKTRGQQVTLRCSSQSGHNTVSWYQQALGQGPQFIFQYYREEENGRGNFPPRFSGLQFPNYSSELNVNALELDDSALYLCASSLDRGDYTFGSGTRLTVV.

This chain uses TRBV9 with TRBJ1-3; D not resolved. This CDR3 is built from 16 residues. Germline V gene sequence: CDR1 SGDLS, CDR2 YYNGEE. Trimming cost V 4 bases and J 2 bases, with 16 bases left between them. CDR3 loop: CASSPLTGGAGNTIYF. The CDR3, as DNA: TGTGCCAGCAGCCCACTGACCGGAGGTGCTGGAAACACCATATATTTT.

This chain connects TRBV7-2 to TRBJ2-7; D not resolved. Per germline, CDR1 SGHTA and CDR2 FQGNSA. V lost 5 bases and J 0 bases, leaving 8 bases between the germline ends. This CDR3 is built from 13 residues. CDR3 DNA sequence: TGTGCCAGCAGCCCAATCAACTCCTACGAGCAGTACTTC. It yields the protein CASSPINSYEQYF.

This chain's CDR3 is CASSLGLRPGGEQYF. The CDR3 DNA follows: TGCGCCAGCAGCTTGGGGTTGCGCCCAGGTGGGGAGCAGTACTTC. This chain joins TRBV5-1 and TRBJ2-7; unclear D gene. Trimming cost V 0 bases and J 7 bases, with 17 bases left between them. The germline CDR1 and CDR2 sequences are SGHRS and YFSETQ. The length of the CDR3 is 15 residues.

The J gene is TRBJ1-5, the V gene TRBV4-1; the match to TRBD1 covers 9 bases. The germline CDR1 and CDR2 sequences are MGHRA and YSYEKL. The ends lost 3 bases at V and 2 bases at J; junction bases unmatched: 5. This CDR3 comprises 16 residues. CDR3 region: CASSHVTGGGNQPQHF. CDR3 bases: TGCGCCAGCAGCCACGTGACAGGGGGAGGCAATCAGCCCCAGCATTTT.

CDR3 nucleotide sequence: TGCAGTGCTAGTACCAGGCCTTATGGCTACACCTTC. The encoded protein is CSASTRPYGYTF. V gene TRBV20-1 combines with J gene TRBJ1-2; the D is unclear. This CDR3 is 12 amino acids long. Trimming removed 3 bases from V and 5 bases from J, with 10 bases in between. Germline V gene data show CDR1 as DFQATT and CDR2 as SNEGSKA (reference sequence).

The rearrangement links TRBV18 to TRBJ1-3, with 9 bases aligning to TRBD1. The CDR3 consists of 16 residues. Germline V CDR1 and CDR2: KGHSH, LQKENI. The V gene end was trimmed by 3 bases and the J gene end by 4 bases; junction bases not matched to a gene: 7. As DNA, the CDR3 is TGTGCCAGCTCACCGACCGGGACAGGGTACGGAAACACCATATATTTT. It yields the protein CASSPTGTGYGNTIYF.

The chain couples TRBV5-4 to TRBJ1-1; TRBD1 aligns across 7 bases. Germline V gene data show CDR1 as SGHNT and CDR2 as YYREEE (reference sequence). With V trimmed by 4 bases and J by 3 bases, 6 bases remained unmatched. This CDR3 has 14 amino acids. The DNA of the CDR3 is TGTGCCAGCAGCCAAACAGGGGCGGACACTGAAGCTTTCTTT. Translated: CASSQTGADTEAFF.

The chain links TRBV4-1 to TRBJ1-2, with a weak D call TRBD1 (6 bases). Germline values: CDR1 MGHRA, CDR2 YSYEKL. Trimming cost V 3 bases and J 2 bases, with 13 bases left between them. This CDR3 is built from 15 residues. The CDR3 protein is CASSQGATGNYGYTF. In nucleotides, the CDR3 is TGCGCCAGCAGCCAGGGGGCGACTGGGAACTATGGCTACACCTTC.

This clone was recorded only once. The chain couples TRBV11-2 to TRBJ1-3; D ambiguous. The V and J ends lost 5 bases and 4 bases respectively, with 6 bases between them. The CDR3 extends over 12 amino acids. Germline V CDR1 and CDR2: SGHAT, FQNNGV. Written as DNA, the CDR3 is TGTGCCAGCAGCGGGCAGGGAAACACCATATATTTT. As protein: CASSGQGNTIYF.

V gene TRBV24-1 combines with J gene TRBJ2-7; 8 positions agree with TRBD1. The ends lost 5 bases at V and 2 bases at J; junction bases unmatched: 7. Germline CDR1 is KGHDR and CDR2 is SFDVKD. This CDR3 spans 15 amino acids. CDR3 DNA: TGTGCCACCAGTGTAAAGACAGGGGCCCCCTACGAGCAGTACTTC. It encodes CATSVKTGAPYEQYF.